What follows describes a single T cell receptor (beta chain). In the original analysis: Cell counts per sample came from amplifying reference gene primers. Sequenced by immunoSEQ multiplex PCR; TCRdb stores in-frame clones only, minus some. The DNA gave D and trimming, while V, J and clone size come from that table. The table records about 42,000 clones, approximately 80% of them present only once. The data were obtained in a study of blood T cell repertoires in COVID-19. Study-level information: Sites in the United States, Italy and Spain provided acute and convalescent COVID-19 samples. Sources were T cells, B-cell-depleted T cells, or PBMCs; the material itself was cDNA or gDNA.

The TCR comes from a man in his forties or fifties with active COVID-19. Sequenced material: peripheral blood.

The CDR3 loop reads CASSPTSTVFGEQFF. CDR3 bases: TGTGCCAGCAGTCCCACCTCGACAGTCTTCGGCGAGCAGTTCTTC. The rearrangement joins TRBV27 to TRBJ2-1; perhaps TRBD1 as D (5 bases). In germline, CDR1 is MNHEY, CDR2 SMNVEV (reference sequence). This CDR3 is 15 amino acids long. V lost 5 bases to trimming and J lost 10 bases, with 21 bases between them.